The 27 T cell receptor beta chains reported below all come from one sample, sequenced in a study of metastatic and nonmetastatic thyroid tumors. MiXCR reprocessed the PCR reads for TCRdb. The profile shows under 55,000 clones, around a sixth of them singletons. No patient had received any treatment before thyroid surgery. Sequencing used blood. The receptors come from a female donor with papillary thyroid cancer or a benign thyroid nodule (not recorded which). Some clones in this sample may be carry-over from other donors' samples.

There are many counts of this clone. This rearrangement joins TRBV4-1 to TRBJ2-1; 10 nucleotides agree with TRBD2. The germline CDR1 and CDR2 sequences are MGHRA and YSYEKL. The CDR3 totals 15 residues. The ends lost 3 bases at V and 2 bases at J; junction bases unmatched: 1. This CDR3 is CASSHSGRAYNEQFF. The CDR3 nucleotides are TGCGCCAGCAGCCACAGCGGGAGGGCCTACAATGAGCAGTTCTTC.

This clone appeared many times. The chain employs TRBV9 and TRBJ2-3; TRBD2 aligns across 9 bases. J gave up 4 bases and V 3 bases, and 6 bases lay outside the gene matches. The CDR3 runs to 15 residues. Per germline, CDR1 SGDLS and CDR2 YYNGEE. The CDR3 DNA is TGTGCCAGCAGCGGGGGCGGGAGGGCCGCAGATACGCAGTATTTT. It specifies CASSGGGRAADTQYF. Drawing the rest from reference TRBV9 and TRBJ2-3, the complete variable domain is DSGVTQTPKHLITATGQRVTLRCSPRSGDLSVYWYQQSLDQGLQFLIQYYNGEERAKGNILERFSAQQFPDLHSELNLSSLELGDSALYFCASSGGGRAADTQYFGPGTRLTVL.

This clone was found a few times. Because the CDR3's place on the DNA is in doubt, the DNA is left out and the CDR3 is given as listed by TCRdb. V and J are TRBV28 and TRBJ2-7. Germline V gene sequence: CDR1 MDHEN, CDR2 SYDVKM. The CDR3 is 14 amino acids long, termini counted. CDR3 protein: CAISLYRCSYEQYF.

In its sample, this clone was seen a few times. The rearrangement uses TRBV6-4 and TRBJ2-1; 7 positions agree with TRBD2. V shed 6 bases and J 4 bases; nucleotides not matched to a gene: 9. The CDR3 runs 15 residues. Germline-derived CDR1 and CDR2 are MRHNA and SNTAGT. The CDR3 region is CASSGLVGAYNEQFF. DNA for the CDR3: TGTGCCAGCAGCGGACTAGTTGGGGCTTACAATGAGCAGTTCTTC.

With regard to this clone: A read error may produce the germline difference seen at one junction end. This chain joins TRBV25-1 and TRBJ1-1; possible D gene TRBD1, 5 bases. The CDR3 is made up of 15 amino acids. Germline V gives CDR1 MGHDK, CDR2 SYGVNS. CDR3 residues: CSSPARQTMNTEAFF. The DNA for the CDR3 is TGTTCCAGCCCGGCCCGACAGACGATGAACACTGAGGCTTTCTTT.

Ten or more counts support this clone. This chain connects TRBV9 to TRBJ2-3, with 7 bases lining up with TRBD2. The germline V gene encodes CDR1 SGDLS and CDR2 YYNGEE. With V trimmed by 2 bases and J by 0 bases, 3 bases remained unmatched. This CDR3 comprises 15 residues. As DNA, the CDR3 is TGTGCCAGCAGCGTTAGCGGGTTCAGCACAGATACGCAGTATTTT. Translated: CASSVSGFSTDTQYF.

Points on this clone: The junction departs from germline at one end; a sequencing error may be responsible. This chain uses TRBV30 with TRBJ2-2, with 9 positions matching TRBD1. Germline assignment: CDR1 GTSNPN and CDR2 SVGIG (reference sequence). The CDR3 runs 15 residues. The CDR3 DNA follows: TGTGCCTGGAGACGTGACAGGGGGTACACCGGGGAGCTGCTTTTT. The encoded protein is CAWRRDRGYTGELLF.

This clone was observed a handful of times. With a much larger clone just one base away, this may be a read error. The chain recombines TRBV14 with TRBJ2-5, with D perhaps TRBD1 (5 bases). The germline V and J ends were trimmed by 2 bases and 1 base, with 14 bases remaining between them. Germline CDR1 is SGHDN and CDR2 is FVKESK. CDR3 length: 16 residues. CDR3 coding DNA: TGTGCCAGCAGCCAATCTCAGGGAACTTTCCAAGAGACCCAGTACTTC. This sequence encodes CASSQSQGTFQETQYF. Drawing the rest from reference TRBV14 and TRBJ2-5, the complete variable domain is EAGVTQFPSHSVIEKGQTVTLRCDPISGHDNLYWYRRVMGKEIKFLLHFVKESKQDESGMPNNRFLAERTGGTYSTLKVQPAELEDSGVYFCASSQSQGTFQETQYFGPGTRLLVL.

This clone occurred many times. Other DNA sequences in this sample translate to the same CDR3. The CDR3 nucleotides read TGTGCCACCAGCGATCCGGGACAGGGGAACGAGCAGTACTTC. This sequence encodes CATSDPGQGNEQYF. The chain carries TRBV15 and TRBJ2-7, with 10 nucleotides matching TRBD1. Germline values: CDR1 LNHNV, CDR2 YYDKDF (reference sequence). With V trimmed by 5 bases and J by 5 bases, 6 bases remained unmatched. The CDR3 contains 14 residues.

This clone came up a few times. The same CDR3 arises from other DNA sequences in this sample as well. V is TRBV7-9 and J is TRBJ2-5; D not certain. The CDR3 spans 13 residues. V lost 0 bases and J lost 5, with 7 bases in between. Germline V gene sequence: CDR1 SEHNR, CDR2 FQNEAQ (reference sequence). The CDR3 bases are TGTGCCAGCAGCTTAGCTTTGGGTGAGACCCAGTACTTC. Translating gives CASSLALGETQYF.

This clone was counted at least ten times. The chain uses TRBV19 and TRBJ2-1; 8 bases are a match to TRBD2. The CDR3 is 13 amino acids. V was pared by 3 bases and J by 9 bases, with 4 bases of the junction left unmatched. CDR1 is LNHDA and CDR2 is SQIVND in the germline V gene (reference sequence). DNA for the CDR3: TGTGCCAGTAGTATCGGCGGGAGGCCTGAGCAGTTCTTC. This gives the protein CASSIGGRPEQFF. The variable domain in full, completed from reference TRBV19 and TRBJ2-1, reads DGGITQSPKYLFRKEGQNVTLSCEQNLNHDAMYWYRQDPGQGLRLIYYSQIVNDFQKGDIAEGYSVSREKKESFPLTVTSAQKNPTAFYLCASSIGGRPEQFFGPGTRLTVL.

V usage is TRBV5-1 and J usage is TRBJ1-2; 7 nucleotides align to TRBD1. The germline V gene encodes CDR1 SGHRS and CDR2 YFSETQ. The J segment lost 4 bases and the V segment lost 5 bases, leaving 11 bases of the junction unmatched. The CDR3 is made up of 15 amino acids. In nucleotides, the CDR3 is TGCGCCAGCAGTCTTCGGGGGGACAGACCCTATGGCTACACCTTC. Translation gives CASSLRGDRPYGYTF.

This clone has just a few counts. This chain connects TRBV6-1 to TRBJ2-1, with TRBD2 as a possible D gene (6 bases). Germline V lookup: CDR1 MNHNS, CDR2 SASEGT. The CDR3 has 12 residues. Trimming pared 11 bases from V and 9 bases from J, leaving 17 bases between. The CDR3 DNA reads as TGTGCCGGGGAGGTCCGGGTCGGTGAGCAGTTCTTC. Amino acid sequence: CAGEVRVGEQFF.

This clone was recorded a few times. V gene TRBV11-2 combines with J gene TRBJ2-7; 10 nucleotides match TRBD2. The trim removed 5 bases at V and 6 bases at J, leaving 10 bases unmatched. The CDR3 totals 15 residues. CDR1 and CDR2 from the germline V gene are SGHAT and FQNNGV. The CDR3 loop reads CASSPSAGGPVEQYF. CDR3 coding DNA: TGTGCCAGCAGCCCCTCAGCGGGAGGGCCGGTCGAGCAGTACTTC.

This clone was detected many times. The CDR3 protein is CASSGGLGFNQPQHF. Written as DNA, the CDR3 is TGTGCCAGTAGTGGAGGTCTCGGTTTTAATCAGCCCCAGCATTTT. The V and J genes are TRBV19 and TRBJ1-5; D unresolved. This CDR3 comprises 15 residues. V was clipped by 5 bases and J by 4 bases, with 15 bases between them. Germline V CDR1 and CDR2: LNHDA, SQIVND (reference sequence).

The chain carries TRBV11-1 and TRBJ2-6; 7 nucleotides agree with TRBD2. The germline gives CDR1 SGHAT, CDR2 FQDESV (reference sequence). This CDR3 is 18 amino acids long. V gave up 5 bases and J gave up 4 bases; unmatched junction bases: 14. The CDR3 reads CASSIPSGRGSGANVLTF. DNA for the CDR3: TGTGCCAGCAGCATTCCTAGCGGTAGGGGATCAGGGGCCAACGTCCTGACTTTC.

This clone was found many times. The chain employs TRBV29-1 and TRBJ2-7, with TRBD1 as a possible D gene (6 bases). From germline, CDR1 is SQVTM and CDR2 ANQGSEA. The CDR3 has 12 amino acids. Trimming cost V 1 base and J 4 bases, with 8 bases left between them. The CDR3 sequence: CSVEGGGYEQYF. In DNA form, the CDR3 reads TGCAGCGTTGAAGGAGGGGGTTACGAGCAGTACTTC.

On this clone itself: With a much larger clone just one base away, this may be a read error. The gene calls are TRBV7-6 and TRBJ2-3; D may correspond to TRBD1 or TRBD2 (5 bases each). Germline V lookup: CDR1 SGHVS, CDR2 FNYEAQ. There are 15 residues in the CDR3. V lost 4 bases and J lost 2, with 13 bases in between. The CDR3 bases are TGTGCCAGCAGCTATACCCCGGGGCACACAGATACGCAGTATTTT. This codes for CASSYTPGHTDTQYF.

As for this clone: At one end the junction does not follow the germline gene, possibly because of a read error. The J gene is TRBJ1-2, the V gene TRBV19; D call uncertain. Germline CDR1 is LNHDA and CDR2 is SQIVND (reference sequence). CDR3 length: 14 residues. CDR3 coding DNA: TGTGCCAGTAATATGTGGGGAACTAACTATGGCTACACATTC. It encodes CASNMWGTNYGYTF.

This clone was seen repeatedly, ten times or more. The chain carries TRBV19 and TRBJ1-2; 9 bases fit TRBD1. V was pared by 9 bases and J by 4 bases, with 15 bases of the junction left unmatched. Per the germline V gene, CDR1 is LNHDA and CDR2 is SQIVND (reference sequence). This CDR3 spans 16 amino acids. The CDR3 region has the DNA TGTGCCAGATCCGACCCCGACAGGGGGATTGTCTATGGCTACACCTTC. It codes for CARSDPDRGIVYGYTF. Drawing the rest from reference TRBV19 and TRBJ1-2, the complete variable domain is DGGITQSPKYLFRKEGQNVTLSCEQNLNHDAMYWYRQDPGQGLRLIYYSQIVNDFQKGDIAEGYSVSREKKESFPLTVTSAQKNPTAFYLCARSDPDRGIVYGYTFGSGTRLTVV.

This clone has a count of ten or more. The CDR3 region is CASSGVSSYNEQFF. The CDR3 DNA reads as TGCGCCAGCAGTGGGGTAAGCTCCTACAATGAGCAGTTCTTC. The V gene is TRBV10-2, the J gene TRBJ2-1; D remains ambiguous. Trimming stripped 4 bases from V and 0 bases from J, with 7 bases between. Germline V gene data show CDR1 as WSHSY and CDR2 as SAAADI. The CDR3 is 14 amino acids.

This clone occurred many times. The chain is built from TRBV5-1 and TRBJ1-1; no clear D gene. The V and J ends lost 1 base and 3 bases respectively, with 10 bases between them. Per germline, CDR1 SGHRS and CDR2 YFSETQ. The CDR3 length is 14 residues. The DNA for the CDR3 is TGCGCCAGCAGCTTGTCGGACGGATACACTGAAGCTTTCTTT. Amino acids: CASSLSDGYTEAFF.

The rearrangement links TRBV2 to TRBJ2-4; weak D call: TRBD2 (6 bases). The length of the CDR3 is 17 residues. Germline V CDR1 and CDR2: SNHLY, FYNNEI. Trimming cost V 2 bases and J 3 bases, with 17 bases left between them. CDR3 DNA: TGTGCCAGCAGTGAATGGGGGTACCCGGGAGACAAAAACATTCAGTACTTC. The encoded protein is CASSEWGYPGDKNIQYF.

This clone was detected ten times or more. A much larger clone lies one base from this, so it may be a read error. This same CDR3 is encoded by further DNA sequences in the sample. The rearrangement joins TRBV2 to TRBJ1-2, with D uncertain. CDR1 is SNHLY, CDR2 FYNNEI, per germline. This CDR3 spans 13 amino acids. The V gene lost 7 bases and the J gene lost 9 bases, with 18 bases spanning the gap. This chain's CDR3 is CASTPSAWESYTF. CDR3 nucleotide sequence: TGTGCCAGCACTCCCTCGGCGTGGGAGAGCTACACCTTC.

This clone appeared many times. The chain is built from TRBV10-1 and TRBJ2-7; weak D call: TRBD2 (5 bases). V gave up 5 bases and J gave up 1 base, with 6 bases separating them. The length of the CDR3 is 12 residues. Germline V gives CDR1 WNHNN, CDR2 SYGVQD (reference sequence). CDR3 loop: CASSSGSYEQYF. For the CDR3, the DNA is TGCGCCAGCAGTTCGGGGTCCTACGAGCAGTACTTC.

The chain combines TRBV4-2 with TRBJ2-2; perhaps TRBD2 as D (5 bases). Trimming shortened V by 1 base and J by 9 bases, and 12 bases separated the two germline ends. Germline V gene lookup returns CDR1 LGHNA and CDR2 YNFKEQ. This CDR3 contains 14 residues. The CDR3 region is CASSQVWEPRELFF. CDR3 coding DNA: TGTGCCAGCAGCCAAGTATGGGAGCCCCGGGAGCTGTTTTTT.

In its sample, this clone was seen a few times. The chain couples TRBV7-9 to TRBJ2-1; D gene unclear. Germline-derived CDR1 and CDR2 are SEHNR and FQNEAQ (reference sequence). V was pared by 8 bases and J by 15 bases, with 17 bases between. This CDR3 spans 11 amino acids. The DNA for the CDR3 is TGTGCCAGCGCATTAGGTTTGTATCGGTTCTTC. The encoded protein is CASALGLYRFF.